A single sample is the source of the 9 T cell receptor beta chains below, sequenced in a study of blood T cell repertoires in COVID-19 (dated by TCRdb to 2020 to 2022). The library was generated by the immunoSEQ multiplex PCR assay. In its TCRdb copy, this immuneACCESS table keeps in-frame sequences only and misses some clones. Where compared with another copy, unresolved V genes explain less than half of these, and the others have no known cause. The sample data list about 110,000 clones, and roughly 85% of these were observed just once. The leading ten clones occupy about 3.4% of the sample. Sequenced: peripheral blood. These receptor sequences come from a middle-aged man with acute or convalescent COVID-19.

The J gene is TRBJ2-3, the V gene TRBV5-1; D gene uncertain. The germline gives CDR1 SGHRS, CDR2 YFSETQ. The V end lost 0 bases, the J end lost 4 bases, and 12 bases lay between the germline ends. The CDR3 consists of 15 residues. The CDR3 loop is CASSLALRAPDTQYF. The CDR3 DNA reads TGCGCCAGCAGCTTGGCCTTACGCGCCCCAGATACGCAGTATTTT. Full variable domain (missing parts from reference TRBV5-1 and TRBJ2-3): KAGVTQTPRYLIKTRGQQVTLSCSPISGHRSVSWYQQTPGQGLQFLFEYFSETQRNKGNFPGRFSGRQFSNSRSEMNVSTLELGDSALYLCASSLALRAPDTQYFGPGTRLTVL.

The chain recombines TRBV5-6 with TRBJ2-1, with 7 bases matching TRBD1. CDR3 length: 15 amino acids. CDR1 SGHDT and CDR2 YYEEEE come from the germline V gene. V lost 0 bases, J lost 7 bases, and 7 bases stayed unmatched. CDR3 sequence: CASSLGTTGWNEQFF. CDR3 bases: TGTGCCAGCAGCTTGGGGACGACAGGGTGGAATGAGCAGTTCTTC. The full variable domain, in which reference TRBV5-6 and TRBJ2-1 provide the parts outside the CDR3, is DAGVTQSPTHLIKTRGQQVTLRCSPKSGHDTVSWYQQALGQGPQFIFQYYEEEERQRGNFPDRFSGHQFPNYSSELNVNALLLGDSALYLCASSLGTTGWNEQFFGPGTRLTVL.

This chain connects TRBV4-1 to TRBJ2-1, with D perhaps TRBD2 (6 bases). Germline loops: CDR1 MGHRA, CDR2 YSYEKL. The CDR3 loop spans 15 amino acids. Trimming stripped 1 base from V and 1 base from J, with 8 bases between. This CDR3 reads CASSQAGESYNEQFF. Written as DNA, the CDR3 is TGCGCCAGCAGCCAAGCGGGGGAGTCCTACAATGAGCAGTTCTTC.

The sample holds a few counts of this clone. CDR3: CASSPDSFNEQFF. CDR3 bases: TGTGCCAGCAGCCCAGATTCATTTAATGAGCAGTTCTTC. The V call is TRBV5-4, the J call TRBJ2-1; D is ambiguous. Germline CDR1 reads SGHNT; CDR2 reads YYREEE (reference sequence). Trimming cost V 4 bases and J 7 bases, with 12 bases left between them. The CDR3 extends over 13 amino acids.

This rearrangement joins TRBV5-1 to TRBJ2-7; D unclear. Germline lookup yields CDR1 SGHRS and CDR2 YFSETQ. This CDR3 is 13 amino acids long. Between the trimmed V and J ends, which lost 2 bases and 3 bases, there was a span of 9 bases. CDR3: CASSLDTFYEQYF. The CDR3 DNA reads TGCGCCAGCAGCTTAGACACGTTCTACGAGCAGTACTTC.

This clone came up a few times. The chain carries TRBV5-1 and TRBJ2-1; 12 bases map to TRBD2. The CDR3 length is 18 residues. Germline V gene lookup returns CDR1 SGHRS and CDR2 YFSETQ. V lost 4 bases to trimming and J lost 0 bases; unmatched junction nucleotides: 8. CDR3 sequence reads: CASSILAGGSSSYNEQFF. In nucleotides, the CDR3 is TGCGCCAGCAGCATACTAGCGGGGGGCTCGAGCTCCTACAATGAGCAGTTCTTC.

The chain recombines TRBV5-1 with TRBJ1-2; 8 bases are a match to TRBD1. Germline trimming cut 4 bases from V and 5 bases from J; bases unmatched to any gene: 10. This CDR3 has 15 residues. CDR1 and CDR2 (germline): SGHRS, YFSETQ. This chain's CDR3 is CASSGGPGGQYGYTF. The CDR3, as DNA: TGCGCCAGCAGCGGGGGGCCAGGGGGCCAATATGGCTACACCTTC.

The CDR3: CASSETYNEQFF. CDR3 coding DNA: TGTGCCAGCAGCGAAACATACAATGAGCAGTTCTTC. V usage is TRBV7-9 and J usage is TRBJ2-1, with unresolved D. V shed 5 bases and J shed 4 bases, with 6 bases lying between them. The germline gives CDR1 SEHNR, CDR2 FQNEAQ (reference sequence). The CDR3 spans 12 residues.

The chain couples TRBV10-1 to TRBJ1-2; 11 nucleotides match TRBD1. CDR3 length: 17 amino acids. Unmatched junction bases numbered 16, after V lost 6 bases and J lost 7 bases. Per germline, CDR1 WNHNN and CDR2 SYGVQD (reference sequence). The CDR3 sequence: CASRRRTGGPSFGGYTF. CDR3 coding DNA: TGCGCCAGCAGACGTCGGACAGGGGGCCCTAGTTTTGGTGGCTACACCTTC.